What follows are 27 T cell receptor beta chains derived from one specimen sequenced in a study of cytomegalovirus exposure and HLA in healthy donors. Both 60 Vbeta primers and 13 Jbeta primers went into the PCR. Clones were read by immunoSEQ multiplex PCR, and TCRdb kept only the in-frame ones, dropping some. The listing contains 60,000 or so clones. The sequenced material came from PBMCs. The receptors come from a woman between 18 and 29 years old in good health and CMV-seronegative.

This sequence joins TRBV6-5 and TRBJ2-2, with D possibly matching TRBD2 (5 bases). Germline lookup yields CDR1 MNHEY and CDR2 SVGAGI. Between the trimmed V and J ends, which lost 3 bases and 5 bases, there was a span of 16 bases. The CDR3 covers 16 residues. CDR3 DNA sequence: TGTGCCAGCAGTTATAGAGGATTCGGGGTAACCGGGGAGCTGTTTTTT. Translating it yields CASSYRGFGVTGELFF.

This rearrangement joins TRBV5-1 to TRBJ2-2, with TRBD1 matching over 7 bases. This CDR3 comprises 15 residues. CDR1 is SGHRS, CDR2 YFSETQ, per germline. V lost 4 bases, J lost 7 bases, and 10 bases stayed unmatched. The CDR3 region is CASSLGQTYGGELFF. CDR3 nucleotide sequence: TGCGCCAGCAGCCTGGGACAGACGTATGGCGGGGAGCTGTTTTTT.

This chain connects TRBV5-1 to TRBJ1-1, with 10 bases fitting TRBD1. Germline CDR1 is SGHRS and CDR2 is YFSETQ. Trimming took 4 bases from V and 5 from J; bases not matched to a gene: 11. The CDR3 extends over 16 amino acids. The CDR3 DNA sequence: TGCGCCAGCAGCCCGGTCCCGGGACAGGGGCGGACTGAAGCTTTCTTT. Its protein product is CASSPVPGQGRTEAFF.

This chain links TRBV7-9 with TRBJ1-1; D gene uncertain. This CDR3 region has 12 residues. Per the germline V gene, CDR1 is SEHNR and CDR2 is FQNEAQ (reference sequence). V gave up 4 bases and J gave up 8 bases, with 11 bases separating them. The CDR3 is CASSYRGSEAFF. CDR3 in DNA: TGTGCCAGCAGCTATCGGGGATCCGAAGCTTTCTTT.

The J gene is TRBJ1-1, the V gene TRBV11-3; the match to TRBD1 covers 9 bases. Per germline, CDR1 SGHNT and CDR2 YENEEA. The J segment lost 7 bases and the V segment lost 5 bases, leaving 8 bases of the junction unmatched. The CDR3 totals 14 residues. This CDR3 reads CASSHWGQGFEAFF. The CDR3 coding sequence is TGTGCCAGCAGCCATTGGGGACAGGGTTTTGAAGCTTTCTTT.

V gene TRBV5-1 combines with J gene TRBJ1-6; 9 nucleotides match TRBD1. V was pared by 1 base and J by 9 bases, with 11 bases of the junction left unmatched. This CDR3 is built from 17 residues. Germline CDR1 SGHRS, CDR2 YFSETQ. In nucleotides, the CDR3 is TGCGCCAGCAGCTTGCGGGGGGTCGGGGACAGGGTTTCACCCCTCCACTTT. Protein: CASSLRGVGDRVSPLHF.

The chain uses TRBV4-1 and TRBJ2-1; tentatively, D is TRBD2 (5 bases). Looked up from germline, CDR1 is MGHRA and CDR2 is YSYEKL. Trimming left V 1 base short and J 10 bases short, with 20 bases between. CDR3 length: 16 residues. The CDR3 DNA reads as TGCGCCAGCAGCCAAGGGAGGCTTGCCCATCAGTCGGAGCAGTTCTTC. Translation: CASSQGRLAHQSEQFF.

This rearrangement joins TRBV7-9 to TRBJ1-5; D gene ambiguous. V gave up 0 bases and J gave up 5 bases, with 11 bases separating them. This CDR3 comprises 15 residues. Germline assignment: CDR1 SEHNR and CDR2 FQNEAQ (reference sequence). CDR3 DNA: TGTGCCAGCAGCTTAGCGTCGGCAGGCCATCAGCCCCAGCATTTT. It codes for CASSLASAGHQPQHF. Complete variable domain (other parts from reference TRBV7-9 and TRBJ1-5): DTGVSQNPRHKITKRGQNVTFRCDPISEHNRLYWYRQTLGQGPEFLTYFQNEAQLEKSRLLSDRFSAERPKGSFSTLEIQRTEQGDSAMYLCASSLASAGHQPQHFGDGTRLSIL.

V and J are TRBV18 and TRBJ2-7, with TRBD2 matching 7 bases. Per the germline V gene, CDR1 is KGHSH and CDR2 is LQKENI. The CDR3 extends over 15 amino acids. V gave up 8 bases and J gave up 2 bases; unmatched junction bases: 12. DNA of the CDR3: TGTGCCAGCGGCACTGGGGGGGGTTTCGCCTACGAGCAGTACTTC. It specifies CASGTGGGFAYEQYF.

The chain employs TRBV10-1 and TRBJ2-1, with 8 bases lining up with TRBD2. After removal of 4 bases from V and 8 bases from J, the junction contained 7 bases not matched to a gene. Germline CDR1 reads WNHNN; CDR2 reads SYGVQD (reference sequence). The CDR3 consists of 14 residues. This CDR3 is CASSARPTSDEQFF. The CDR3 coding sequence is TGCGCCAGCAGTGCTAGACCGACTAGCGATGAGCAGTTCTTC.

The chain carries TRBV4-2 and TRBJ1-3; TRBD1 agrees at 8 bases. This CDR3 has 16 amino acids. From germline, CDR1 is LGHNA and CDR2 YNFKEQ. Unmatched junction bases numbered 9, after V lost 5 bases and J lost 3 bases. Written as DNA, the CDR3 is TGTGCCAGCAGCAAATCGGACAGGGTGCGTGGAAACACCATATATTTT. Protein product: CASSKSDRVRGNTIYF.

The chain recombines TRBV10-2 with TRBJ2-2, with D possibly being TRBD1 (6 bases). In germline, CDR1 is WSHSY, CDR2 SAAADI. This CDR3 region has 16 residues. V lost 2 bases and J lost 0, with 10 bases in between. In DNA form, the CDR3 reads TGCGCCAGCAGTGAGGTCCCAGGGGCGAACACCGGGGAGCTGTTTTTT. This codes for CASSEVPGANTGELFF.

V is TRBV5-1 and J is TRBJ1-1; the D gene is possibly TRBD1 (6 bases). V was cut by 4 bases and J by 4 bases, with 17 bases left in between. Germline V gene data show CDR1 as SGHRS and CDR2 as YFSETQ. The CDR3 has 15 amino acids. The CDR3 DNA sequence: TGCGCCAGCAGCACTTGGGGAGGGGGTAGCACTGAAGCTTTCTTT. Translated: CASSTWGGGSTEAFF.

The chain has TRBV18 and TRBJ2-7, with D maybe TRBD2 (6 bases). Germline values: CDR1 KGHSH, CDR2 LQKENI. The CDR3 is 14 residues long. Between the trimmed V and J ends, which lost 1 base and 5 bases, there was a span of 12 bases. The CDR3 coding sequence is TGTGCCAGCTCACCACTGCGCGGGACCCACGAGCAGTACTTC. Translated, it gives CASSPLRGTHEQYF.

The chain has TRBV7-8 and TRBJ1-1, with D tentatively TRBD1 (5 bases). The V gene lost 3 bases and the J gene lost 10 bases, with 15 bases spanning the gap. Germline-derived CDR1 and CDR2 are SGHVS and FQNEAQ. This CDR3 has 13 amino acids. The CDR3 loop is CASSLGGGLGAFF. CDR3 in DNA: TGTGCCAGCAGCTTGGGGGGGGGTTTGGGAGCTTTCTTT.

The chain employs TRBV5-1 and TRBJ2-2; 7 nucleotides match TRBD1. Trimming removed 3 bases from V and 1 base from J; junction bases left unmatched: 12. The CDR3 loop spans 18 amino acids. CDR1 SGHRS and CDR2 YFSETQ come from the germline V gene. CDR3 sequence reads: CASSWRPQTGLNTGELFF. For the CDR3, the DNA is TGCGCCAGCAGCTGGAGGCCACAGACAGGGCTGAACACCGGGGAGCTGTTTTTT.

The CDR3 DNA is TGCGCCAGCAGCTCAGGGGGAGGTTCTGGAAACACCATATATTTT. Translated: CASSSGGGSGNTIYF. The J gene is TRBJ1-3, the V gene TRBV5-1; 7 bases map to TRBD1. There are 15 residues in the CDR3. The germline CDR1 and CDR2 sequences are SGHRS and YFSETQ. The junction had 4 bases not matched to a gene; V was cut back by 3 bases and J by 1 base.

The chain joins TRBV4-1 to TRBJ1-2; 8 bases match TRBD1. The germline V gene has CDR1 MGHRA and CDR2 YSYEKL. Germline trimming cut 4 bases from V and 8 bases from J; bases unmatched to any gene: 6. The CDR3 is 13 amino acids. The CDR3 is CASSPQGARGYTF. CDR3 nucleotide sequence: TGCGCCAGCAGCCCGCAGGGGGCGCGGGGCTACACCTTC.

This chain joins TRBV15 and TRBJ2-7; D is possibly TRBD1 (6 bases). Germline CDR1 reads LNHNV; CDR2 reads YYDKDF (reference sequence). Trimming removed 0 bases from V and 2 bases from J, with 14 bases in between. This CDR3 is 16 amino acids long. Written as DNA, the CDR3 is TGTGCCACCAGCAGAGATTTAGTTACAGGGACCTACGAGCAGTACTTC. It encodes CATSRDLVTGTYEQYF.

V is TRBV5-6 and J is TRBJ1-1; D gene ambiguous. The ends were cut back, 1 base at V and 2 bases at J, with 15 bases in the middle. The CDR3 is 16 amino acids. Germline CDR1 SGHDT, CDR2 YYEEEE. CDR3 DNA sequence: TGTGCCAGCAGCTTGAGGCTCGGAGGGATAAACACTGAAGCTTTCTTT. Protein: CASSLRLGGINTEAFF. The full variable domain, rest sourced from reference TRBV5-6 and TRBJ1-1, is DAGVTQSPTHLIKTRGQQVTLRCSPKSGHDTVSWYQQALGQGPQFIFQYYEEEERQRGNFPDRFSGHQFPNYSSELNVNALLLGDSALYLCASSLRLGGINTEAFFGQGTRLTVV.

V is TRBV2 and J is TRBJ2-7, with D possibly being TRBD1 (5 bases). The CDR3 spans 13 residues. Germline lookup yields CDR1 SNHLY and CDR2 FYNNEI. V was clipped by 6 bases and J by 3 bases, with 12 bases between them. The CDR3 nucleotides are TGTGCCAGCAGAGGCAGGGTCTTCTACGAGCAGTACTTC. Its translation: CASRGRVFYEQYF.

This chain links TRBV28 with TRBJ2-7, with D tentatively TRBD2 (7 bases). CDR1 and CDR2 (germline): MDHEN, SYDVKM. V was clipped by 6 bases and J by 2 bases, with 26 bases between them. The CDR3 runs to 18 residues. The CDR3 reads CASRNWAGAGRDTYEQYF. In nucleotides, the CDR3 is TGTGCCAGCAGAAACTGGGCGGGGGCCGGGCGTGACACCTACGAGCAGTACTTC.

This chain links TRBV29-1 with TRBJ1-2; the D gene is possibly TRBD1 (5 bases). With 1 base removed from V and 5 bases from J, the gap between germline ends came to 14 bases. There are 14 residues in the CDR3. Germline loops: CDR1 SQVTM, CDR2 ANQGSEA. CDR3 nucleotides: TGCAGCGTTGAAGCAGGGAGGGCAGGGTATGGCTACACCTTC. This codes for CSVEAGRAGYGYTF.

V is TRBV6-1 and J is TRBJ1-3, with TRBD1 identical over 7 bases. CDR1 is MNHNS, CDR2 SASEGT, per germline. The CDR3 spans 15 residues. With V trimmed by 2 bases and J by 4 bases, 5 bases remained unmatched. The CDR3 reads CASSENRGGGNTIYF. CDR3 in DNA: TGTGCCAGCAGTGAAAACAGGGGAGGCGGAAACACCATATATTTT.

The genes are TRBV19 and TRBJ1-2; TRBD1 matches at 8 bases. The length of the CDR3 is 15 residues. Unmatched junction bases numbered 14, after V lost 8 bases and J lost 6 bases. Germline V gene sequence: CDR1 LNHDA, CDR2 SQIVND (reference sequence). The CDR3 region is CASRPLDRDGNGYTF. CDR3 nucleotides: TGTGCCAGTCGCCCCTTGGACAGGGACGGGAATGGCTACACCTTC.

The chain links TRBV5-1 to TRBJ1-1; maybe TRBD1 (5 bases). CDR1 and CDR2 from the germline V gene are SGHRS and YFSETQ. V lost 6 bases to trimming and J lost 0 bases, with 18 bases between them. The CDR3 extends over 16 amino acids. The CDR3 coding sequence is TGCGCCAGCAACCTTGGGGGAGGAGCAATGAACACTGAAGCTTTCTTT. The encoded protein is CASNLGGGAMNTEAFF.

The chain links TRBV10-1 to TRBJ1-6; 7 positions match TRBD1. The V gene end was trimmed by 6 bases and the J gene end by 9 bases; junction bases not matched to a gene: 5. In germline, CDR1 is WNHNN, CDR2 SYGVQD (reference sequence). The CDR3 loop spans 13 amino acids. CDR3 sequence (DNA): TGCGCCAGCAGGGACAGGTCTGGTTCACCCCTCCACTTT. Its translation: CASRDRSGSPLHF.